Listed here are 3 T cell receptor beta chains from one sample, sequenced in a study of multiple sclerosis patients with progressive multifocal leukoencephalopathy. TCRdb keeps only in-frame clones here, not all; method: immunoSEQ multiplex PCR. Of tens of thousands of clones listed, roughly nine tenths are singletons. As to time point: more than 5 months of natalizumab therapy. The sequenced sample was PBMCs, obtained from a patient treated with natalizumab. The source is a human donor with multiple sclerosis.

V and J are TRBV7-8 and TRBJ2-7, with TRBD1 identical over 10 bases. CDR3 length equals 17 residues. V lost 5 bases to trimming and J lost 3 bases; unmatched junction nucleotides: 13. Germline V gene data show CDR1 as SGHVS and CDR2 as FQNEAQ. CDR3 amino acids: CASSLRGRGQGFYEQYF. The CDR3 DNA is TGTGCCAGCAGCCTCCGTGGGCGGGGACAGGGGTTCTACGAGCAGTACTTC.

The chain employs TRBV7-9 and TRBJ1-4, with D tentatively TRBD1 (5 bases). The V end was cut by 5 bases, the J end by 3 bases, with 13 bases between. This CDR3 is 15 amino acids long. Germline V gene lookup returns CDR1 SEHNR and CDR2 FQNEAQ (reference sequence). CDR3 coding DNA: TGTGCCAGCAGCCTATCCCAGGGTTCTAATGAAAAACTGTTTTTT. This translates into CASSLSQGSNEKLFF. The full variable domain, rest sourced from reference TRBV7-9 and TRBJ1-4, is DTGVSQNPRHKITKRGQNVTFRCDPISEHNRLYWYRQTLGQGPEFLTYFQNEAQLEKSRLLSDRFSAERPKGSFSTLEIQRTEQGDSAMYLCASSLSQGSNEKLFFGSGTQLSVL.

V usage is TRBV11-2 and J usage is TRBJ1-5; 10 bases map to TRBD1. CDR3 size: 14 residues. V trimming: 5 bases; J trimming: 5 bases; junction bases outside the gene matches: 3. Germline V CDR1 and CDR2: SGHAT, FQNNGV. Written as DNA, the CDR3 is TGTGCCAGCAGCCCAGGGACAGGGGATCAGCCCCAGCATTTT. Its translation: CASSPGTGDQPQHF.